The rows below give T cell receptor beta chains drawn from one sample of a study of cytotoxic CD8 clonotypes in ibrutinib-treated CLL. Profiling relied on immunoSEQ multiplex PCR, and the TCRdb table lists in-frame clones only, not all of them. The data hold some 140,000 clones, with 84% observed a single time. Sample: PBMCs, taken after 24 months of ibrutinib treatment. The receptors come from a human donor with chronic lymphocytic leukemia. Both conserved end residues are trimmed from each CDR3. The order of the fields is J gene, V gene, CDR3 protein.

TRBJ1-6 TRBV6-1 ASRGTGDNSPLH
TRBJ2-5 TRBV6-5 ASSYNTGVRETQY
TRBJ2-2 TRBV6-1 ASRRIVGELF
TRBJ2-5 TRBV28 ASSPTAGETQY
TRBJ1-1 TRBV7-2 ASSLDRDTEAF
TRBJ2-1 TRBV30 AWSVGGGFYNEQF
TRBJ2-4 TRBV10-2 ASSDAAPANIQY
TRBJ1-3 TRBV6-6 ASSSRTNSGNTIY
TRBJ1-4 TRBV5-1 ASSLAGQYNEKLF
TRBJ1-4 TRBV4-3 ASSQRTGPNEKLF
TRBJ1-2 TRBV27 ASRRDLVDNGYT
TRBJ1-1 TRBV7-8 ASSLGGAGRDTEAF
TRBJ1-1 TRBV5-8 ASSFGQGRITEAF
TRBJ1-2 TRBV29-1 SVGTGYSGYT
TRBJ2-2 TRBV7-2 ASSLARGTGELF
TRBJ2-2 TRBV6-5 ASSKQEANTGELF
TRBJ2-6 TRBV28 ASSPRSGSGANVLT
TRBJ2-3 TRBV19 ASRRDSADTQY
TRBJ2-7 TRBV7-2 ASSLPGGYEQY
TRBJ1-4 TRBV7-2 ASSLVGGGKLF
TRBJ1-4 TRBV19 ASSIWKGANEKLF
TRBJ1-3 TRBV7-9 ASSKRQTDSGNTIY
TRBJ2-1 TRBV7-9 ASSGTSGGPYNEQF
TRBJ2-2 TRBV27 ASSHRTGVGRLNTGELF
TRBJ2-2 TRBV19 ASSGRVLSTGELF
TRBJ2-7 TRBV6-6 ASRKPGQNYEQY
TRBJ2-7 TRBV6-1 ASSKTRAGNEQY
TRBJ2-5 TRBV6-5 ASSYSRGQETQY
TRBJ1-1 TRBV9 ASSPRQGQGIAF
TRBJ2-2 TRBV19 AIKPGQGYTGELF
TRBJ1-1 TRBV7-6 ASSLGENTEAF
TRBJ1-2 TRBV4-1 ASSVGGTGRRYGYT
TRBJ2-3 TRBV30 AWMWGGSTDTQY
TRBJ1-5 TRBV6-5 ASSGPNQPQH
TRBJ1-1 TRBV18 ASSLTMNTEAF
TRBJ2-1 TRBV7-2 ASSLAIAVRYNEQF
TRBJ2-7 TRBV9 ASSVTSGGEQY
TRBJ2-7 TRBV7-2 ASSRAAIGGKYEQY